This T cell receptor beta chain was identified during a study of metastatic and nonmetastatic thyroid tumors. Study at large: Samples came from malignant and benign thyroid patients, and repertoires were compared across blood and tumor or nodule tissue.

This clone was found once. The same CDR3 also results from other DNA sequences found in this sample. V shed 4 bases and J shed 4 bases, with 17 bases lying between them. The CDR3 runs 16 residues. Germline values: CDR1 SGDLS, CDR2 YYNGEE. Thyroid surgery took place with no prior treatment in any patient. From the PCR reads, TCRdb re-called clones with MiXCR. The repertoire holds tens of thousands of clones, with about 14% as singletons. This clonotype was sampled from a male donor with papillary thyroid cancer or a benign thyroid nodule (not recorded which). Some clones in this sample may be carry-over from other donors' samples. The chain is built from TRBV9 and TRBJ2-2; possibly TRBD1 or TRBD2 for D (5 bases each). Sequenced sample: blood. DNA of the CDR3: TGTGCCAGCAGCCAGGGACCGAGAGGCGTCACCGGGGAGCTGTTTTTT. This sequence encodes CASSQGPRGVTGELFF.